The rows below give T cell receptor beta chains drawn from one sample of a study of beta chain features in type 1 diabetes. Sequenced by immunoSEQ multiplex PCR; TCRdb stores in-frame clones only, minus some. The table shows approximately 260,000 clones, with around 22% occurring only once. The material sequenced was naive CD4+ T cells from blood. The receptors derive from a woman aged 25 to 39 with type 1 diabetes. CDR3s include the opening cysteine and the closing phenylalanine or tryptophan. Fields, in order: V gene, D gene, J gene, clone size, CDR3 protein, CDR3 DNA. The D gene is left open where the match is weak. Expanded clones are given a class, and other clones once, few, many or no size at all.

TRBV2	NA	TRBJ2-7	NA	CASSEGPGAYEQYF	TGTGCCAGCAGTGAGGGCCCCGGGGCCTACGAGCAGTACTTC
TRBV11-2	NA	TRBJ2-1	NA	CASSSFLGGSYNEQFF	TGTGCCAGCAGCTCCTTCCTGGGAGGCTCCTACAATGAGCAGTTCTTC
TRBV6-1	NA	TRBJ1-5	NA	CASRATRSSYQPQHF	TGTGCCAGCAGGGCCACAAGATCCTCATACCAGCCCCAGCATTTT
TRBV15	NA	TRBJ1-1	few	CATSSPGGAFF	TGTGCCACCAGCAGCCCCGGAGGAGCTTTCTTT
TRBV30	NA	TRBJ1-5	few	CAWSVRGGGNQPQHF	TGTGCCTGGAGTGTACGGGGGGGTGGCAATCAGCCCCAGCATTTT
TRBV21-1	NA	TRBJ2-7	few	CASSKERREQYF	TGTGCCAGCAGCAAAGAGCGGAGGGAGCAGTACTTC
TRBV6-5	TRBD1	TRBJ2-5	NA	CASSLPGGEETQYF	TGTGCCAGCAGTTTACCAGGGGGCGAAGAGACCCAGTACTTC
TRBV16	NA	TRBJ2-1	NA	CASSHGRLGGGEQFF	TGTGCCAGCAGCCACGGCCGACTAGGGGGCGGTGAGCAGTTCTTC
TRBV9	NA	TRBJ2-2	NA	CASSPGVAEYTGELFF	TGTGCCAGCAGCCCTGGGGTAGCGGAGTACACCGGGGAGCTGTTTTTT
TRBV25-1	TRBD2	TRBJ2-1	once	CASSVLRENEQFF	TGTGCCAGCAGTGTCTTGCGGGAGAATGAGCAGTTCTTC
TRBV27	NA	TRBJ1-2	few	CASSLAGYGYTF	TGTGCCAGCAGTTTGGCAGGGTATGGCTACACCTTC
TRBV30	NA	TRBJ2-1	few	CAWSVAAYYNEQFF	TGTGCCTGGAGTGTAGCGGCTTACTACAATGAGCAGTTCTTC
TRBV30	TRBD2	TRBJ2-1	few	CAWSSGLAGVASEQFF	TGTGCCTGGAGTTCGGGGCTAGCGGGAGTAGCCAGTGAGCAGTTCTTC
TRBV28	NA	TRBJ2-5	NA	CASGFIAYLRGTQYF	TGTGCCAGCGGTTTCATAGCCTACCTTCGTGGGACCCAGTACTTC
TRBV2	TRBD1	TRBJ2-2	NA	CASSPRQGRGGELFF	TGTGCCAGCAGTCCAAGACAGGGACGGGGCGGGGAGCTGTTTTTT
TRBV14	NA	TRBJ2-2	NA	CASSQAFALGELFF	TGTGCCAGCAGCCAAGCGTTCGCACTGGGGGAGCTGTTTTTT
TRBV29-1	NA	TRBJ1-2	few	CSVDIGYTF	TGCAGCGTTGATATTGGCTACACCTTC
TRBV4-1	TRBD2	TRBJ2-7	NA	CASSPTSGRALEQYF	TGCGCCAGCAGCCCTACTAGCGGGAGGGCCCTCGAGCAGTACTTC
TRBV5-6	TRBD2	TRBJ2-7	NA	CASRQREVNYEQYF	TGTGCCAGCAGGCAGCGGGAGGTCAACTACGAGCAGTACTTC
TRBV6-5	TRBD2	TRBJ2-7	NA	CASSSSGLAVYEQYF	TGTGCCAGCAGTTCCTCGGGACTAGCGGTCTACGAGCAGTACTTC
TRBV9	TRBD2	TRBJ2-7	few	CASSESPVSGMGREQYF	TGTGCCAGCAGCGAGTCCCCGGTTAGCGGGATGGGTCGCGAGCAGTACTTC
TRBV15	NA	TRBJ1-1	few	CATSRDHTSEAFF	TGTGCCACCAGCAGAGATCACACCTCTGAAGCTTTCTTT
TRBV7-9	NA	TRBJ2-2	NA	CASSRLVAGELFF	TGTGCCAGCAGCAGACTAGTAGCCGGGGAGCTGTTTTTT